One sample yielded the 30 T cell receptor beta chains listed below, sequenced in a study of blood T cell repertoires in COVID-19. Libraries were prepared by immunoSEQ multiplex PCR; TCRdb keeps only in-frame clonotypes and omits some of them. The sample shows tens of thousands of clones, around three quarters of them seen only once. Material: peripheral blood. These receptors were obtained from a human donor in a cohort sampled during active COVID-19.

This clone showed up just once. The rearrangement joins TRBV4-3 to TRBJ1-1; TRBD1 aligns across 8 bases. V trimming: 4 bases; J trimming: 1 base; junction bases outside the gene matches: 5. From germline, CDR1 is LGHNA and CDR2 YSLEER. This CDR3 contains 15 residues. The CDR3: CASSLTDRENTEAFF. DNA of the CDR3: TGCGCCAGCAGCCTAACGGACAGGGAGAACACTGAAGCTTTCTTT.

V gene TRBV18 combines with J gene TRBJ2-2; maybe TRBD2 (6 bases). There are 14 residues in the CDR3. Trimming removed 5 bases from V and 3 bases from J, with 10 bases in between. From germline, CDR1 is KGHSH and CDR2 LQKENI. CDR3 sequence reads: CASSDGGDTGELFF. The CDR3 nucleotides read TGTGCCAGCTCAGACGGAGGGGACACCGGGGAGCTGTTTTTT.

This clone appeared a few times. The chain combines TRBV7-9 with TRBJ2-7; D is unresolved. The CDR3 contains 13 residues. Germline values: CDR1 SEHNR, CDR2 FQNEAQ (reference sequence). V dropped 1 base and J dropped 5 bases, with 9 bases sitting between them. The CDR3 nucleotides read TGTGCCAGCAGCTTAGGCCTTACGGACGAGCAGTACTTC. This codes for CASSLGLTDEQYF.

This clone was seen a few times. The chain recombines TRBV30 with TRBJ2-1; 10 bases are a match to TRBD2. V shed 0 bases and J 7 bases; nucleotides not matched to a gene: 6. Looked up from germline, CDR1 is GTSNPN and CDR2 is SVGIG (reference sequence). The length of the CDR3 is 15 residues. The chain's CDR3 is CAWSVQSGRENEQFF. DNA for the CDR3: TGTGCCTGGAGTGTACAGAGCGGGAGGGAAAATGAGCAGTTCTTC.

The chain carries TRBV25-1 and TRBJ2-3, with TRBD2 as a possible D gene (6 bases). Germline V lookup: CDR1 MGHDK, CDR2 SYGVNS. Trimming stripped 3 bases from V and 8 bases from J, with 18 bases between. The CDR3 length is 15 residues. CDR3 amino acids: CASSEGGAGIRTQYF. The CDR3 DNA is TGTGCCAGCAGTGAGGGTGGGGCGGGGATCCGTACGCAGTATTTT.

The chain recombines TRBV19 with TRBJ2-3, with TRBD2 matching 7 bases. CDR3 length: 14 residues. With V trimmed by 4 bases and J by 6 bases, 7 bases remained unmatched. The germline V gene has CDR1 LNHDA and CDR2 SQIVND (reference sequence). The chain's CDR3 is CASSRSGAPDTQYF. For the CDR3, the DNA is TGTGCCAGTAGTAGGAGCGGGGCTCCTGATACGCAGTATTTT. Complete variable domain (other parts from reference TRBV19 and TRBJ2-3): DGGITQSPKYLFRKEGQNVTLSCEQNLNHDAMYWYRQDPGQGLRLIYYSQIVNDFQKGDIAEGYSVSREKKESFPLTVTSAQKNPTAFYLCASSRSGAPDTQYFGPGTRLTVL.

The chain recombines TRBV7-2 with TRBJ2-3; TRBD2 might be the D (7 bases). The germline V gene encodes CDR1 SGHTA and CDR2 FQGNSA. The CDR3 consists of 14 residues. The CDR3 DNA follows: TGTGCTTCACGGGGGGCAATAAGCACAGATACGCAGTATTTT. Encoded protein: CASRGAISTDTQYF.

The chain employs TRBV9 and TRBJ2-2; possibly TRBD1 for D (6 bases). V was trimmed by 3 bases and J by 0 bases, leaving 12 bases between them. CDR1 and CDR2 (germline): SGDLS, YYNGEE. The CDR3 covers 16 residues. CDR3: CASSEDSLTNTGELFF. The CDR3 region has the DNA TGTGCCAGCAGCGAGGACAGCCTAACGAACACCGGGGAGCTGTTTTTT.

This chain connects TRBV15 to TRBJ2-3; D remains ambiguous. The CDR3 is made up of 13 amino acids. Trimming cost V 0 bases and J 8 bases, with 9 bases left between them. CDR1 and CDR2 (germline): LNHNV, YYDKDF (reference sequence). The CDR3 DNA sequence: TGTGCCACCAGCAGAGATAGTAGAGGTACGCAGTATTTT. Its translation: CATSRDSRGTQYF.

The chain combines TRBV6-5 with TRBJ1-4; possibly TRBD1 for D (5 bases). Germline V gene sequence: CDR1 MNHEY, CDR2 SVGAGI. V was cut by 9 bases and J by 4 bases, with 9 bases left in between. The CDR3 length is 12 residues. In DNA, the CDR3 is TGTGCCAGTACAGGCTTTAATGAAAAACTGTTTTTT. Translated: CASTGFNEKLFF.

V gene TRBV7-2 combines with J gene TRBJ2-7; maybe TRBD2 (7 bases). Germline CDR1 is SGHTA and CDR2 is FQGNSA. The CDR3 runs to 13 residues. Between the trimmed V and J ends, which lost 5 bases and 3 bases, there was a span of 11 bases. This chain's CDR3 is CASSPAGHYEQYF. CDR3 sequence (DNA): TGTGCCAGCAGCCCAGCGGGACACTACGAGCAGTACTTC.

V and J are TRBV19 and TRBJ1-6; 10 bases are shared with TRBD1. Losses at the gene ends were 9 bases for V and 5 bases for J; bases not matched to a gene: 13. The CDR3 spans 17 residues. The germline V gene encodes CDR1 LNHDA and CDR2 SQIVND (reference sequence). CDR3 residues: CASRRRQGAQDNSPLHF. The CDR3 nucleotides are TGTGCCAGCCGCCGGAGACAGGGGGCGCAAGATAATTCACCCCTCCACTTT.

The chain combines TRBV5-1 with TRBJ2-2; a possible D gene is TRBD1 (5 bases). The V gene's germline CDR1 is SGHRS and CDR2 YFSETQ. V shed 0 bases and J shed 6 bases, with 12 bases lying between them. The CDR3 totals 15 residues. The CDR3 DNA reads TGCGCCAGCAGCTTGGCCGGACATACCGCCGGGGAGCTGTTTTTT. It is translated as CASSLAGHTAGELFF.

This chain uses TRBV6-2 or TRBV6-3 with TRBJ1-1; D is possibly TRBD1 (6 bases). Germline CDR1 is MNHEY and CDR2 is SVGEGT. The CDR3 sequence is 17 residues long. Trimming removed 2 bases from V and 1 base from J, with 17 bases in between. CDR3 nucleotide sequence: TGTGCCAGCAGTTACAGTGGGGGCTCGAGGGAGAACACTGAAGCTTTCTTT. Its translation is CASSYSGGSRENTEAFF.

This clone was observed a few times. The V gene is TRBV30, the J gene TRBJ1-2; D gene uncertain. The CDR3 is made up of 13 amino acids. Germline-derived CDR1 and CDR2 are GTSNPN and SVGIG (reference sequence). Trimming removed 5 bases from V and 7 bases from J, with 17 bases in between. CDR3 amino acids: CAWRRDVIGGYTF. Here the CDR3 DNA reads TGTGCCTGGCGGAGGGATGTTATAGGTGGCTACACCTTC.

The chain carries TRBV19 and TRBJ2-3; 9 bases are shared with TRBD2. Germline lookup yields CDR1 LNHDA and CDR2 SQIVND (reference sequence). The CDR3 sequence is 13 residues long. The V and J ends lost 9 bases and 4 bases, in that order; junction bases with no gene match: 5. This CDR3 is CASGAGGADTQYF. DNA of the CDR3: TGTGCCAGCGGAGCGGGAGGTGCAGATACGCAGTATTTT.

The chain carries TRBV21-1 and TRBJ1-5; the tabulated D call, TRBD1, remains unverified against the DNA. TRBV21-1 is labeled a pseudogene. This CDR3 is built from 16 residues. DNA of the CDR3: TGTGCCAGCAGCAAAGCCTGGGGGCATCACAATCAGCCCCAGCATTTT. Translating gives CASSKAWGHHNQPQHF.

This sequence joins TRBV5-1 and TRBJ2-3, with TRBD2 matching 11 bases. V gave up 6 bases and J gave up 5 bases; unmatched junction bases: 11. This CDR3 is built from 16 residues. CDR1 is SGHRS, CDR2 YFSETQ, per germline. The CDR3 DNA reads TGCGCCAGCATGAGTGCACTAGCGGGAGTAAGAGATACGCAGTATTTT. This gives the protein CASMSALAGVRDTQYF.

The chain couples TRBV11-3 to TRBJ1-6; 10 nucleotides match TRBD1. CDR1 and CDR2 (germline): SGHNT, YENEEA. The junction had 4 bases not matched to a gene; V was cut back by 3 bases and J by 8 bases. The CDR3 consists of 15 residues. The CDR3 reads CASSLAGQGYSPLHF. The CDR3 coding sequence is TGTGCCAGCAGCTTGGCGGGACAGGGGTATTCACCCCTCCACTTT.

The gene calls are TRBV28 and TRBJ1-5, with 9 bases matching TRBD1. Germline V gene lookup returns CDR1 MDHEN and CDR2 SYDVKM. J gave up 3 bases and V 4 bases, and 4 bases lay outside the gene matches. The CDR3 contains 15 residues. The CDR3 region is CASSSHRGPNQPQHF. CDR3 coding DNA: TGTGCCAGCAGTTCGCACAGGGGGCCCAATCAGCCCCAGCATTTT.

CDR3 protein: CASSLGTGDNSPLHF. As DNA, the CDR3 is TGTGCCAGCAGCTTAGGGACAGGAGATAATTCACCCCTCCACTTT. This rearrangement joins TRBV7-9 to TRBJ1-6; TRBD1 agrees at 7 bases. Trimming cost V 1 base and J 5 bases; bases outside gene matches: 2. The CDR3 covers 15 residues. Germline V gives CDR1 SEHNR, CDR2 FQNEAQ (reference sequence).

The chain carries TRBV18 and TRBJ1-6; 7 bases are shared with TRBD1. J lost 14 bases, V lost 2 bases, and 12 bases had no gene match. Germline lookup yields CDR1 KGHSH and CDR2 LQKENI. The CDR3 is 15 amino acids. CDR3 residues: CASSPNGQGEFALHF. The CDR3 DNA reads TGTGCCAGCTCACCAAATGGGCAGGGGGAATTTGCCCTCCACTTT. Full variable domain (outside the CDR3, taken from reference TRBV18 and TRBJ1-6): NAGVMQNPRHLVRRRGQEARLRCSPMKGHSHVYWYRQLPEEGLKFMVYLQKENIIDESGMPKERFSAEFPKEGPSILRIQQVVRGDSAAYFCASSPNGQGEFALHFGNGTRLTVT.

This clone was recorded once. This chain links TRBV5-4 with TRBJ1-1; D uncertain. The CDR3 has 15 residues. Trimming took 1 base from V and 5 from J, leaving 15 bases between them. Germline lookup yields CDR1 SGHNT and CDR2 YYREEE (reference sequence). In nucleotides, the CDR3 is TGTGCCAGCAGCTTGCGATCCTCCTCGGGGACTGAAGCTTTCTTT. Protein product: CASSLRSSSGTEAFF.

The chain has TRBV21-1 and TRBJ2-7; the D call in the table, TRBD1, was not verified against the DNA. TRBV21-1 is a pseudogene segment. The CDR3 contains 16 residues. Written as DNA, the CDR3 is TGTGCCAGCAGCAAATTGAAGGCAGGGAAAGCCTACGAGCAGTACTTC. Amino acid sequence: CASSKLKAGKAYEQYF.

This clone has only one observation. CDR3 region: CAWRSPGTGNTIYF. DNA for the CDR3: TGTGCCTGGAGAAGCCCGGGTACTGGAAACACCATATATTTT. The chain couples TRBV30 to TRBJ1-3; D remains unclear. Per the germline V gene, CDR1 is GTSNPN and CDR2 is SVGIG (reference sequence). The CDR3 contains 14 residues. V dropped 3 bases and J dropped 2 bases, with 11 bases sitting between them.

The rearrangement joins TRBV30 to TRBJ2-6; 9 bases are shared with TRBD1. V lost 2 bases, J lost 2 bases, and 7 bases stayed unmatched. This CDR3 spans 17 amino acids. Germline CDR1 reads GTSNPN; CDR2 reads SVGIG (reference sequence). CDR3 residues: CAWSRDRAMAGANVLTF. The CDR3 DNA reads as TGTGCCTGGAGTAGGGACAGGGCAATGGCTGGGGCCAACGTCCTGACTTTC.

The J gene is TRBJ2-7, the V gene TRBV11-2; TRBD1 is a possible D gene (5 bases). Trimming took 1 base from V and 4 from J, leaving 14 bases between them. The CDR3 spans 15 residues. Per germline, CDR1 SGHAT and CDR2 FQNNGV. The CDR3 coding sequence is TGTGCCAGCAGCTTAGTGCAGGGCCGAACGTACGAGCAGTACTTC. As protein: CASSLVQGRTYEQYF. The entire variable domain, with the rest obtained from reference TRBV11-2 and TRBJ2-7, is as follows: EAGVAQSPRYKIIEKRQSVAFWCNPISGHATLYWYQQILGQGPKLLIQFQNNGVVDDSQLPKDRFSAERLKGVDSTLKIQPAKLEDSAVYLCASSLVQGRTYEQYFGPGTRLTVT.

The chain combines TRBV19 with TRBJ1-6, with TRBD1 matching over 9 bases. Germline CDR1 is LNHDA and CDR2 is SQIVND (reference sequence). V lost 4 bases to trimming and J lost 10 bases; unmatched junction nucleotides: 5. The length of the CDR3 is 14 residues. CDR3 region: CASSRGTGLSPLHF. DNA of the CDR3: TGTGCCAGTAGTAGAGGGACAGGGTTATCACCCCTCCACTTT.

This chain links TRBV13 with TRBJ1-2; 8 bases are shared with TRBD1. The germline V gene has CDR1 PRHDT and CDR2 FYEKMQ (reference sequence). The CDR3 has 14 residues. Unmatched junction bases numbered 7, after V lost 5 bases and J lost 5 bases. CDR3: CASSLPGGAYGYTF. For the CDR3, the DNA is TGTGCCAGCAGCCTTCCAGGGGGCGCTTATGGCTACACCTTC.

This clone was counted once. This rearrangement joins TRBV9 to TRBJ2-1; 10 nucleotides match TRBD2. CDR1 is SGDLS, CDR2 YYNGEE, per germline. The J segment lost 8 bases and the V segment lost 3 bases, leaving 5 bases of the junction unmatched. CDR3 length: 14 amino acids. CDR3 sequence: CASSETGLADEQFF. CDR3 sequence (DNA): TGTGCCAGCAGCGAAACTGGACTAGCGGATGAGCAGTTCTTC.